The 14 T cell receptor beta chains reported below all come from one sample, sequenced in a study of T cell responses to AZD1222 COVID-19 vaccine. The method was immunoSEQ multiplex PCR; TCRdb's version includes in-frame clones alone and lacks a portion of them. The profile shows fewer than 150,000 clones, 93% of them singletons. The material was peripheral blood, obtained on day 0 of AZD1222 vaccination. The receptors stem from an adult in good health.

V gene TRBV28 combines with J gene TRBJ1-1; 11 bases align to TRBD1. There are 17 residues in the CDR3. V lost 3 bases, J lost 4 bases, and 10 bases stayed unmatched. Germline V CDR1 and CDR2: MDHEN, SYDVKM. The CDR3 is CASSFVGQGAGRTEAFF. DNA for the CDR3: TGTGCCAGCAGTTTCGTAGGACAGGGGGCTGGGCGCACTGAAGCTTTCTTT.

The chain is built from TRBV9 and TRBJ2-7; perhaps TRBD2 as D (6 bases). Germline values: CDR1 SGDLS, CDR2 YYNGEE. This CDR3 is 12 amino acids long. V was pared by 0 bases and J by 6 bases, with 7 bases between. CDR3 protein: CASSVEGGEQYF. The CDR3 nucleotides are TGTGCCAGCAGCGTAGAGGGAGGCGAGCAGTACTTC.

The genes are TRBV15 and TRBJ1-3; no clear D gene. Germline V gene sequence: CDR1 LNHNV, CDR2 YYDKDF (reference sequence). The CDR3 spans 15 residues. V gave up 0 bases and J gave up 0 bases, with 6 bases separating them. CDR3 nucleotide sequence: TGTGCCACCAGCAGAGATCGCGGCTCTGGAAACACCATATATTTT. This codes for CATSRDRGSGNTIYF. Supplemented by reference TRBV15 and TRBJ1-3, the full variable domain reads DAMVIQNPRYQVTQFGKPVTLSCSQTLNHNVMYWYQQKSSQAPKLLFHYYDKDFNNEADTPDNFQSRRPNTSFCFLDIRSPGLGDTAMYLCATSRDRGSGNTIYFGEGSWLTVV.

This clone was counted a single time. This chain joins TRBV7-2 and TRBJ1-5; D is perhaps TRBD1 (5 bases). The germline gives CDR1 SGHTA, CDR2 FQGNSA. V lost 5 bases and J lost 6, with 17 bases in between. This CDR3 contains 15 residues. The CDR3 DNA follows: TGTGCCAGCAGCCTCTCGACTGGGGCCGGTCAGCCCCAGCATTTT. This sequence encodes CASSLSTGAGQPQHF. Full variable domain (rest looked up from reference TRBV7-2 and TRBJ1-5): GAGVSQSPSNKVTEKGKDVELRCDPISGHTALYWYRQSLGQGLEFLIYFQGNSAPDKSGLPSDRFSAERTGGSVSTLTIQRTQQEDSAVYLCASSLSTGAGQPQHFGDGTRLSIL.

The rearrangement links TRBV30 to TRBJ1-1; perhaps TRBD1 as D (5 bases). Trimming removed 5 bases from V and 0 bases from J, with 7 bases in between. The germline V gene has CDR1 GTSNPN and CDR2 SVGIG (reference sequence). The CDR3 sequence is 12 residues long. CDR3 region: CAWDSLNTEAFF. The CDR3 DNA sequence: TGTGCCTGGGACAGCTTGAACACTGAAGCTTTCTTT.

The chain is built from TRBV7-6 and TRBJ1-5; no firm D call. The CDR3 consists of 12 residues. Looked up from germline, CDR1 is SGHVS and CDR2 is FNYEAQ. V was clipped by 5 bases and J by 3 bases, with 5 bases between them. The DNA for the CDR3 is TGTGCCAGCAGCAACTTCAATCAGCCCCAGCATTTT. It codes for CASSNFNQPQHF.

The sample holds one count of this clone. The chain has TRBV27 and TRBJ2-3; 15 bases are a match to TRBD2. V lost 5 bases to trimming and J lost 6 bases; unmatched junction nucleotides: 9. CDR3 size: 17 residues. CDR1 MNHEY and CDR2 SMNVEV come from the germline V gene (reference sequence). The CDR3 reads CASSRTSGRAVADTQYF. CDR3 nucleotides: TGTGCCAGCAGTCGGACTAGCGGGAGGGCCGTGGCGGATACGCAGTATTTT.

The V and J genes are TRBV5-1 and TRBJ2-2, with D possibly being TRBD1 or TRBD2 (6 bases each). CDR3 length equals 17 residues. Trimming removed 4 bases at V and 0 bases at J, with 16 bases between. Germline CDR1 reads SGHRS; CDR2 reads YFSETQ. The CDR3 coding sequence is TGCGCCAGCAGCCCACAGGGCGTAGCGGCGAACACCGGGGAGCTGTTTTTT. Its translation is CASSPQGVAANTGELFF.

The CDR3 region is CASSSRDSLETQYF. The CDR3 coding sequence is TGTGCCAGCAGCAGCCGGGACAGTCTCGAGACCCAGTACTTC. This chain joins TRBV6-5 and TRBJ2-5, with TRBD1 matching over 7 bases. Per the germline V gene, CDR1 is MNHEY and CDR2 is SVGAGI. V lost 6 bases to trimming and J lost 5 bases; unmatched junction nucleotides: 9. This CDR3 contains 14 residues.

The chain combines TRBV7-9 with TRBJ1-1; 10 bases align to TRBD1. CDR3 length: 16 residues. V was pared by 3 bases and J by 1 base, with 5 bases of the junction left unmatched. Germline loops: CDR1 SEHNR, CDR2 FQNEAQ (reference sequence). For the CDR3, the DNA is TGTGCCAGCAGCTTGGAGGGGACAGGGGCGAACACTGAAGCTTTCTTT. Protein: CASSLEGTGANTEAFF.

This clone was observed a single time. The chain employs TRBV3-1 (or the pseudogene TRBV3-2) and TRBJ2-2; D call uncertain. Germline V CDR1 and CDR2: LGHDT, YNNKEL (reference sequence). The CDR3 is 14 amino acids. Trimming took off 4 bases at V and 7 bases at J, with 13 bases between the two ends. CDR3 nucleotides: TGTGCCAGCAGCCTTCGACTCCCCCACGGGGAGCTGTTTTTT. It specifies CASSLRLPHGELFF.

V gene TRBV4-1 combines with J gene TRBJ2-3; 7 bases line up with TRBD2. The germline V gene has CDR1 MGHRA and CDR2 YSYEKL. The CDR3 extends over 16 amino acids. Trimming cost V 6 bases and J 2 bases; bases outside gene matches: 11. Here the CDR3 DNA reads TGCGCCAGCAGTCCCCTTTTGGCGGGAGCCACAGATACGCAGTATTTT. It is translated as CASSPLLAGATDTQYF.

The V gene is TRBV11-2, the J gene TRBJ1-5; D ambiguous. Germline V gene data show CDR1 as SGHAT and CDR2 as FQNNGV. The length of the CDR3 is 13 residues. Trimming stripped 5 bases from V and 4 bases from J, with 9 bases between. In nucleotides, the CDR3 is TGTGCCAGCAGCATACACCAGAATCAGCCCCAGCATTTT. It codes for CASSIHQNQPQHF.

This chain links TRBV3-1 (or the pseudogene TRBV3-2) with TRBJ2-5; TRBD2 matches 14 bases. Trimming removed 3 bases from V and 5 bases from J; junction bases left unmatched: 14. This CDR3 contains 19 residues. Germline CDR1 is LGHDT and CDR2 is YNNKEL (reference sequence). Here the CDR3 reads CASSQVTSTSGRAGETQYF. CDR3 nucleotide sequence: TGTGCCAGCAGCCAGGTGACCTCGACTAGCGGGAGGGCCGGTGAGACCCAGTACTTC.